A single sample is the source of the 6 T cell receptor beta chains below, sequenced in a study of identical twins. MiXCR, applied by TCRdb to the 5' RACE reads, yields one record per CDR3 protein. The table shows more than 350,000 distinct CDR3 sequences, with 9% occurring only once. The sample taken for sequencing was naive T cells sorted from blood. These TCRs come from a woman in her 50s in good health.

The genes are TRBV6-5 and TRBJ2-1, with 10 bases that match TRBD2. V was pared by 6 bases and J by 15 bases, with 14 bases of the junction left unmatched. This CDR3 region has 14 residues. Germline V CDR1 and CDR2: MNHEY, SVGAGI. The CDR3 DNA is TGTGCCAGCAGCCGAGCGGGAGGGTACGGGAGTACGTTCTTC. Residues: CASSRAGGYGSTFF.

This clonotype was seen more than once but under ten times. The chain carries TRBV30 and TRBJ2-3, with 8 bases aligning to TRBD1. CDR1 GTSNPN and CDR2 SVGIG come from the germline V gene (reference sequence). V was clipped by 8 bases and J by 5 bases; unmatched bases: 3. The CDR3 has 11 residues. CDR3 nucleotide sequence: TGTGCCAGACAGGGGAGAGATACGCAGTATTTT. It yields the protein CARQGRDTQYF. The whole variable domain, filled in from reference TRBV30 and TRBJ2-3, reads SQTIHQWPATLVQPVGSPLSLECTVEGTSNPNLYWYRQAAGRGLQLLFYSVGIGQISSEVPQNLSASRPQDRQFILSSKKLLLSDSGFYLCARQGRDTQYFGPGTRLTVL.

This clonotype was seen only a few times. The rearrangement joins TRBV27 to TRBJ2-1; D unresolved. The length of the CDR3 is 14 residues. V was shortened by 6 bases and J by 0 bases, with 9 bases between the two germline ends. Germline loops: CDR1 MNHEY, CDR2 SMNVEV (reference sequence). The CDR3 sequence: CASSDFSSYNEQFF. The CDR3 DNA is TGTGCCAGCAGCGACTTTAGCTCCTACAATGAGCAGTTCTTC.

J is TRBJ1-3 and V is TRBV12-3 or TRBV12-4; D gene uncertain. The length of the CDR3 is 15 residues. Trimming pared 7 bases from V and 0 bases from J, leaving 13 bases between. The DNA for the CDR3 is TGTGCCAGCACAGTTTCTACGGTCTCTGGAAACACCATATATTTT. As protein: CASTVSTVSGNTIYF.

This clonotype showed up just a few times. The rearrangement joins TRBV5-1 to TRBJ2-3, with 9 bases identical to TRBD2. CDR1 and CDR2 (germline): SGHRS, YFSETQ. With V trimmed by 0 bases and J by 3 bases, 5 bases remained unmatched. This CDR3 contains 16 residues. CDR3 loop: CASSLGGRAHTDTQYF. The CDR3 nucleotides read TGCGCCAGCAGCTTGGGCGGGAGGGCCCATACAGATACGCAGTATTTT.

This clonotype has a count of ten or more. The chain is built from TRBV20-1 and TRBJ1-5; tentative D call: TRBD1 (5 bases). The length of the CDR3 is 13 residues. Germline CDR1 reads DFQATT; CDR2 reads SNEGSKA (reference sequence). Trimming took off 4 bases at V and 7 bases at J, with 14 bases between the two ends. CDR3 nucleotides: TGCAGTGCTAAGCGGGGGGATCGGCAGCCCCAGCATTTT. The encoded protein is CSAKRGDRQPQHF.